This T cell receptor (beta chain) was profiled in a study of spatial heterogeneity in lung cancer. Looking at the study overall: Every unique TCR and UMI combination, on average, appeared more than ten times in raw reads.

Study results and caveats: Ubiquitous expanded tumor TCRs surfaced in blood more at resection than they did at follow-up.

TCR cDNA molecules were tagged individually, and each one carried a unique molecular identifier. TCRdb reprocessed the 5' RACE reads via MiXCR and lists one record per CDR3 protein. This sample has about 45,000 distinct CDR3 sequences, with around 11% found just once. The time point here: sample taken at primary tumor resection. In each case, whole RNA from tumor, nontumor lung or frozen PBMC was sequenced unsorted. Samples came from 70 to 80 TRACERx patients with untreated early-stage lung cancer. Germline V gene sequence: CDR1 LGHNA, CDR2 YNFKEQ. This CDR3 has 15 amino acids. Trimming cost V 0 bases and J 5 bases, with 13 bases left between them. A remark on this clonotype: What it binds is not known.

V gene TRBV4-2 combines with J gene TRBJ2-5; TRBD2 might be the D (6 bases). The TCR sequence derives from a female donor with early-stage non-small cell lung cancer. The sequencing used PBMCs, collected at surgery. CDR3 sequence (DNA): TGTGCCAGCAGCCAAGAGGGAGGCCATGGGGAGACCCAGTACTTC. It translates to CASSQEGGHGETQYF.